The clone carrying this TCR beta chain showed up just a few times. The same CDR3 is also encoded by other DNA sequences in this sample. The data were taken from a study of control samples from healthy donors and cancer patients. Trimming removed 3 bases at V and 5 bases at J, with 4 bases between. The CDR3 sequence is 11 residues long. TCRdb keeps only in-frame clones here, not all; method: immunoSEQ multiplex PCR. The sample holds around 120,000 clones; 80% to 95% are singletons and the top ten take 7.8%. The clonotype originates from a woman under 30 in good health. The chain recombines TRBV12-3 or TRBV12-4 with TRBJ2-5; D is undetermined. The material sequenced was blood. The CDR3 loop reads CASSFGETQYF. CDR3 nucleotide sequence: TGTGCCAGCAGTTTTGGTGAGACCCAGTACTTC.